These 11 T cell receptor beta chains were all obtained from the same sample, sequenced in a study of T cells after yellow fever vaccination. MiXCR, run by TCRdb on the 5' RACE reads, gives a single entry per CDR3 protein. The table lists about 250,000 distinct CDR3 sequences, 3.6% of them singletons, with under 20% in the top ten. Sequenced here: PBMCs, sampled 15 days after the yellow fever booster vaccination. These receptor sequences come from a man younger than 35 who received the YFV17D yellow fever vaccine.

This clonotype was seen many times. CDR3 in amino acids: CASPGQGEQYV. The CDR3 region has the DNA TGTGCCAGCCCGGGCCAAGGCGAGCAGTACGTC. The chain is built from TRBV25-1 and TRBJ2-7, with D hard to call. Germline assignment: CDR1 MGHDK and CDR2 SYGVNS. This CDR3 has 11 amino acids. The V and J ends lost 8 bases and 6 bases respectively, with 11 bases between them.

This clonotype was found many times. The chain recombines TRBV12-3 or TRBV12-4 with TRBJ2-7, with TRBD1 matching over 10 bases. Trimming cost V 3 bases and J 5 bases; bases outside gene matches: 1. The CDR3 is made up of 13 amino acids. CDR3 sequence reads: CASSLTGGDEQYV. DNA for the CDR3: TGTGCCAGCAGTTTGACAGGGGGCGACGAGCAGTACGTC.

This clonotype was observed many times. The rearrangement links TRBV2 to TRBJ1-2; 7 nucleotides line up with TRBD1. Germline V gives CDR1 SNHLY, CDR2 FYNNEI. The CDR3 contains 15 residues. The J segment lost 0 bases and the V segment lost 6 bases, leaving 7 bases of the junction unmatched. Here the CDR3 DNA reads TGTGCCAGCAGGGTGACAGGGTTAGCTAACTATGGCTACACCTTC. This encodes CASRVTGLANYGYTF.

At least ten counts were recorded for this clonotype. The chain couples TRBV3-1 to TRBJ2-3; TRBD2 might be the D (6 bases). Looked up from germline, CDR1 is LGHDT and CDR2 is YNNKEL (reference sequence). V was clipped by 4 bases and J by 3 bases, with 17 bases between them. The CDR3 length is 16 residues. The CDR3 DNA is TGTGCCAGCAGCCTGGGACTGCCAGGGCTTACAGATACGCAGTATTTT. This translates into CASSLGLPGLTDTQYF.

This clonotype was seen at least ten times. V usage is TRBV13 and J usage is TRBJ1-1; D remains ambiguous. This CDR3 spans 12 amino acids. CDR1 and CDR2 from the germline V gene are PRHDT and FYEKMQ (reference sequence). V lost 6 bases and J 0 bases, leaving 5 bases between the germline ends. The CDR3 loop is CASRQLNTEAFF. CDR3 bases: TGTGCCAGCAGACAGCTGAACACTGAAGCTTTCTTT.

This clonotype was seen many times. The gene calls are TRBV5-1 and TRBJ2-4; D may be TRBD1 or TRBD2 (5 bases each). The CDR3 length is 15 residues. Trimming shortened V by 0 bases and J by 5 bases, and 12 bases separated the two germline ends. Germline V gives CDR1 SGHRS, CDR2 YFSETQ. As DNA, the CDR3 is TGCGCCAGCAGCTTGGCCGAAGGGACCGAAAACATTCAGTACTTC. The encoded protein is CASSLAEGTENIQYF.

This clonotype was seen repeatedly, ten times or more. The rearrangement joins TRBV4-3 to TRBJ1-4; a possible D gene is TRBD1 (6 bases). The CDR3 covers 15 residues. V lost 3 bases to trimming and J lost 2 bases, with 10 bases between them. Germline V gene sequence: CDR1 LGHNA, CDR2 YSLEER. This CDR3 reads CASSHGGQTNEKLFF. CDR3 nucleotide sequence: TGCGCCAGCAGCCACGGGGGGCAGACTAATGAAAAACTGTTTTTT.

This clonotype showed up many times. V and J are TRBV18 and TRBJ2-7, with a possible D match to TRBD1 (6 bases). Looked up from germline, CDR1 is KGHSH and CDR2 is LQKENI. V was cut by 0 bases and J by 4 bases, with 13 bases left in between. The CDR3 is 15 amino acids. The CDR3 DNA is TGTGCCAGCTCACCACCGGGACAAGGGGTTTACGAGCAGTACGTC. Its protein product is CASSPPGQGVYEQYV.

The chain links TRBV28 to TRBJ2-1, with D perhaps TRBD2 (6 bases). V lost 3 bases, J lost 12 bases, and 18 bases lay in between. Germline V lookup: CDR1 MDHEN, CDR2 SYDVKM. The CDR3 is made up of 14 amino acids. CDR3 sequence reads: CASSFQRLDFGQFF. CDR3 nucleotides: TGTGCCAGCAGTTTTCAGCGACTAGACTTCGGGCAGTTCTTC. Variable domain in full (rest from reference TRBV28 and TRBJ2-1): DVKVTQSSRYLVKRTGEKVFLECVQDMDHENMFWYRQDPGLGLRLIYFSYDVKMKEKGDIPEGYSVSREKKERFSLILESASTNQTSMYLCASSFQRLDFGQFFGPGTRLTVL.

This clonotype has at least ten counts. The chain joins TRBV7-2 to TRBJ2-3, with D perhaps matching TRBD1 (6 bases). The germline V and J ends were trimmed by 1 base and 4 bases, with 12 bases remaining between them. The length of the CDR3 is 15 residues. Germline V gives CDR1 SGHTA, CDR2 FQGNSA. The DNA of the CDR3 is TGTGCCAGCAGCTTAGAATACAGGGTAGCAGATACGCAGTATTTT. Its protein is CASSLEYRVADTQYF.

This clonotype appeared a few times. This CDR3 is CASTDGGDYEQYF. The DNA for the CDR3 is TGTGCCAGTACCGATGGGGGCGACTACGAGCAGTACTTC. The chain carries TRBV12-3 or TRBV12-4 and TRBJ2-7, with a possible D match to TRBD1 (6 bases). The CDR3 contains 13 residues. V lost 9 bases and J lost 3, with 15 bases in between.